A single sample gave rise to the 8 T cell receptor beta chains below, sequenced in a study of CD4+ T cells in melanoma. The assay was immunoSEQ multiplex PCR, and TCRdb's table has in-frame clones only and misses some. This table holds about 9,600 clones, roughly 80% found once. Sequencing was done on a sample of cells from a culture (not recorded whether cultured in vitro). Receptors originate from a human donor with melanoma.

This clone appeared a few times. This rearrangement joins TRBV6-6 to TRBJ1-6; TRBD1 is a possible D gene (6 bases). The V and J ends lost 0 bases and 14 bases respectively, with 14 bases between them. The CDR3 length is 14 residues. Germline CDR1 reads MNHNY; CDR2 reads SVGAGI (reference sequence). The CDR3 is CASSYSAGGEALHF. As DNA, the CDR3 is TGTGCCAGCAGTTACTCGGCCGGGGGCGAAGCCCTCCACTTT.

The gene calls are TRBV28 and TRBJ1-2; D remains unclear. CDR1 is MDHEN, CDR2 SYDVKM, per germline. The CDR3 is 13 residues long. Trimming removed 4 bases from V and 4 bases from J, with 10 bases in between. DNA of the CDR3: TGTGCCAGCAGTTCCGACACCGGCTATGGCTACACCTTC. This encodes CASSSDTGYGYTF.

The chain couples TRBV7-2 to TRBJ1-5; D is undetermined. The CDR3 sequence is 13 residues long. The germline V gene has CDR1 SGHTA and CDR2 FQGNSA. The V end was cut by 1 base, the J end by 5 bases, with 6 bases between. CDR3 coding DNA: TGTGCCAGCAGCTTAGAACGAGATCAGCCCCAGCATTTT. Amino acid sequence: CASSLERDQPQHF.

This chain uses TRBV28 with TRBJ2-7, with D hard to call. V was clipped by 2 bases and J by 2 bases, with 7 bases between them. Germline lookup yields CDR1 MDHEN and CDR2 SYDVKM. The CDR3 has 13 amino acids. CDR3: CASSLVRPYEQYF. CDR3 bases: TGTGCCAGCAGTTTAGTCAGACCCTACGAGCAGTACTTC. The complete variable domain, with remaining parts taken from reference TRBV28 and TRBJ2-7, reads DVKVTQSSRYLVKRTGEKVFLECVQDMDHENMFWYRQDPGLGLRLIYFSYDVKMKEKGDIPEGYSVSREKKERFSLILESASTNQTSMYLCASSLVRPYEQYFGPGTRLTVT.

The chain joins TRBV30 to TRBJ1-1, with D perhaps matching TRBD1 (5 bases). This CDR3 is 14 amino acids long. CDR1 and CDR2 from the germline V gene are GTSNPN and SVGIG (reference sequence). V lost 0 bases and J 0 bases, leaving 8 bases between the germline ends. The CDR3 bases are TGTGCCTGGAGTGTCGCACAGGTGAACACTGAAGCTTTCTTT. Translated, it gives CAWSVAQVNTEAFF.

The V and J genes are TRBV11-3 and TRBJ2-3; 7 bases are shared with TRBD1. There are 19 residues in the CDR3. From germline, CDR1 is SGHNT and CDR2 YENEEA. Trimming cost V 4 bases and J 6 bases; bases outside gene matches: 22. CDR3 sequence (DNA): TGTGCCAGCAGCTCGGGCCTTTCGACGACAGGGAAGTTTTCCGATACGCAGTATTTT. Translated: CASSSGLSTTGKFSDTQYF.

This clone occurred a few times. The chain combines TRBV9 with TRBJ1-1; TRBD1 matches 7 bases. From germline, CDR1 is SGDLS and CDR2 YYNGEE. CDR3 size: 15 residues. V lost 0 bases, J lost 1 base, and 3 bases stayed unmatched. The CDR3 DNA reads TGTGCCAGCAGCGTAGGGGACAGTGGGAACACTGAAGCTTTCTTT. The encoded protein is CASSVGDSGNTEAFF.

V usage is TRBV6-5 and J usage is TRBJ2-5, with TRBD1 identical over 7 bases. V dropped 5 bases and J dropped 5; count of bases not matched to a gene: 5. There are 13 residues in the CDR3. Germline V lookup: CDR1 MNHEY, CDR2 SVGAGI. CDR3 bases: TGTGCCAGCAGTCCAGGGGGATGGGAGACCCAGTACTTC. Translated, it gives CASSPGGWETQYF.